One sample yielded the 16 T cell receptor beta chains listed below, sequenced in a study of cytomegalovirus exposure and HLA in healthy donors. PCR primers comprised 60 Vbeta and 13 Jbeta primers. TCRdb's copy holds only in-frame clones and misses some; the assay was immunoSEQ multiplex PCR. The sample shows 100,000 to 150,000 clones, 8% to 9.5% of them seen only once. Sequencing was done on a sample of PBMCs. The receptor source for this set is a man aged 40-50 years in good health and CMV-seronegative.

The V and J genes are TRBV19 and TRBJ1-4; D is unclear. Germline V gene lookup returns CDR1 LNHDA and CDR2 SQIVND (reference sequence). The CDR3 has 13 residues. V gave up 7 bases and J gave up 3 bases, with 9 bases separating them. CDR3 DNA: TGTGCCAGTACGGGTGCGGCTAATGAAAAACTGTTTTTT. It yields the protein CASTGAANEKLFF.

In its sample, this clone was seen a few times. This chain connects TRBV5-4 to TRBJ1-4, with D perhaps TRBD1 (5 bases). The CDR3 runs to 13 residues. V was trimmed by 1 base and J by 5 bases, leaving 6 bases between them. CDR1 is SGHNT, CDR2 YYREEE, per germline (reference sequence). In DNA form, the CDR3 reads TGTGCCAGCAGCTTGCGGGGGAATGAAAAACTGTTTTTT. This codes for CASSLRGNEKLFF.

This chain's CDR3 is CASSLVREGYTF. Here the CDR3 DNA reads TGTGCCAGCAGTTTGGTCAGGGAAGGCTACACCTTC. The chain uses TRBV28 and TRBJ1-2; possibly TRBD1 for D (5 bases). Trimming cost V 3 bases and J 8 bases, with 10 bases left between them. There are 12 residues in the CDR3. The germline V gene has CDR1 MDHEN and CDR2 SYDVKM.

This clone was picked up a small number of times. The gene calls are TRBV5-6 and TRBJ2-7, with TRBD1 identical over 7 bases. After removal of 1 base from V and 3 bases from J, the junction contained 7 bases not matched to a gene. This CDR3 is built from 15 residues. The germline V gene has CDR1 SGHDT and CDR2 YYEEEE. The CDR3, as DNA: TGTGCCAGCAGCTTGTATGTCGACAGGGTCTACGAGCAGTACTTC. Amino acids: CASSLYVDRVYEQYF. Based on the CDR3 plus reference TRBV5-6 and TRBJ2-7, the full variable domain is DAGVTQSPTHLIKTRGQQVTLRCSPKSGHDTVSWYQQALGQGPQFIFQYYEEEERQRGNFPDRFSGHQFPNYSSELNVNALLLGDSALYLCASSLYVDRVYEQYFGPGTRLTVT.

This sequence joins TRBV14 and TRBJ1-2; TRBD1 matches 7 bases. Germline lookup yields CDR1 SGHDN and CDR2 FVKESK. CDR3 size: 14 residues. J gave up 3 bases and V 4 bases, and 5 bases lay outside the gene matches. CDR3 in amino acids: CASSLPGTDYGYTF. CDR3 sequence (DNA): TGTGCCAGCAGCCTTCCCGGGACAGACTATGGCTACACCTTC.

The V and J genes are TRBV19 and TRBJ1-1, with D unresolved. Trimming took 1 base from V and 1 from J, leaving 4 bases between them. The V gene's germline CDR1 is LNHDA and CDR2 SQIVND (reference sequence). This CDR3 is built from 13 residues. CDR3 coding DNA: TGTGCCAGTAGTATAGTAGAGAACACTGAAGCTTTCTTT. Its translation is CASSIVENTEAFF.

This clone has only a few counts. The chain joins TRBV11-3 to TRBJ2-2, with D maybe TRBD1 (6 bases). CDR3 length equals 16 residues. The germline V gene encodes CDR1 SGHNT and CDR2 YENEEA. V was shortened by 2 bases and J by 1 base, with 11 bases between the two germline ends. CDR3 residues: CASSLRRGQNTGELFF. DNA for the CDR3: TGTGCCAGCAGCTTACGACGGGGACAGAACACCGGGGAGCTGTTTTTT.

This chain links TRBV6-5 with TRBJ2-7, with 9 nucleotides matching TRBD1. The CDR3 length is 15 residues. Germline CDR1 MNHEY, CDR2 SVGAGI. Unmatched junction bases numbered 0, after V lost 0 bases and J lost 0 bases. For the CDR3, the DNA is TGTGCCAGCAGTTACTCGACAGGGGGCTCCTACGAGCAGTACTTC. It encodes CASSYSTGGSYEQYF.

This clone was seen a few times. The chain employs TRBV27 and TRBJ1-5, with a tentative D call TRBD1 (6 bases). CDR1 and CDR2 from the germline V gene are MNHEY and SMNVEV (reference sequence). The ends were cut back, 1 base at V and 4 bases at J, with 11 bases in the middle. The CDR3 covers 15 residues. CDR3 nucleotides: TGTGCCAGCAGTTTATTCGGGGGGCGGAATCAGCCCCAGCATTTT. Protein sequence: CASSLFGGRNQPQHF.

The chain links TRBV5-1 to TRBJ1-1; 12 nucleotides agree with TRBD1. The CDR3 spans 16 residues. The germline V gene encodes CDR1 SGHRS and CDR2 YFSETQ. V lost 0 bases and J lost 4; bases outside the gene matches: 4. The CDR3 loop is CASSLGDRGLGTEAFF. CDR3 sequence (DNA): TGCGCCAGCAGCTTGGGGGACAGGGGGCTGGGCACTGAAGCTTTCTTT.

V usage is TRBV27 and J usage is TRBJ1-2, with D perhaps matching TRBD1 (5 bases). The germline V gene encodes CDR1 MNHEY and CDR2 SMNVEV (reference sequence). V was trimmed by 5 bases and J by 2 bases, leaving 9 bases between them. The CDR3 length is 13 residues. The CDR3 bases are TGTGCCAGCAGTATAAGGGGCAACTATGGCTACACCTTC. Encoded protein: CASSIRGNYGYTF.

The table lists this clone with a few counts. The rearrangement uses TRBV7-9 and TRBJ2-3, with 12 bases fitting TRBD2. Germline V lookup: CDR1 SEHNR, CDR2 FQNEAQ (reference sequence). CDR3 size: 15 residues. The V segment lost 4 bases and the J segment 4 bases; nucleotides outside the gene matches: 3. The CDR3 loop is CASSSLAGGPDTQYF. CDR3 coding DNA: TGTGCCAGCAGCTCCCTAGCGGGGGGGCCAGATACGCAGTATTTT. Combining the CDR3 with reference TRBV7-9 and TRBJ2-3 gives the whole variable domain DTGVSQNPRHKITKRGQNVTFRCDPISEHNRLYWYRQTLGQGPEFLTYFQNEAQLEKSRLLSDRFSAERPKGSFSTLEIQRTEQGDSAMYLCASSSLAGGPDTQYFGPGTRLTVL.

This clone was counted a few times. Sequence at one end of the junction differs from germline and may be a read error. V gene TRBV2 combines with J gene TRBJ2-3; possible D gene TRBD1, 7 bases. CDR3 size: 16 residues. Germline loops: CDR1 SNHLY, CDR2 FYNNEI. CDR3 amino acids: CASSVGVGAGTDAQYF. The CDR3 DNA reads TGTGCCAGCAGTGTTGGAGTTGGGGCGGGGACAGATGCGCAGTATTTT.

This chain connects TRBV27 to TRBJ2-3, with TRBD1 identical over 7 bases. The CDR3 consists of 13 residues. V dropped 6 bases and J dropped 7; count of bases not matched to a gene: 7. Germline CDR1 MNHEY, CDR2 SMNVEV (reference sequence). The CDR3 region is CASRQDRRYTQYF. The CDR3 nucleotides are TGTGCCAGCAGGCAGGACAGGAGGTATACGCAGTATTTT.

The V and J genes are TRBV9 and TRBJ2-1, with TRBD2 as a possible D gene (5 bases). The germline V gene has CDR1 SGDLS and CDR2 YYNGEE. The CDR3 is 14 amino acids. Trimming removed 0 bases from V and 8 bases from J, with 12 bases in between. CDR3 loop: CASSVAPRGHEQFF. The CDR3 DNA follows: TGTGCCAGCAGCGTAGCCCCCCGGGGTCATGAGCAGTTCTTC.

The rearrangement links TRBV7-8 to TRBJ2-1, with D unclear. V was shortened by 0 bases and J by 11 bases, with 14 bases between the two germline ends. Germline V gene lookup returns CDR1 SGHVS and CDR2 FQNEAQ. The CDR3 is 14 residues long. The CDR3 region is CASSLAGSNNKQFF. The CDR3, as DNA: TGTGCCAGCAGCTTAGCCGGTAGTAATAATAAGCAGTTCTTC.